The 22 T cell receptor beta chains reported below all come from one sample, sequenced in a study of blood T cell repertoires in COVID-19. Libraries were prepared by immunoSEQ multiplex PCR; TCRdb keeps only in-frame clonotypes and omits some of them. Of 95,000 to 110,000 clones in the sample, about 89% were seen once. The source material was peripheral blood. Receptors originate from a woman aged 55-75 years with acute or convalescent COVID-19.

The V call is TRBV28, the J call TRBJ1-4, with D possibly TRBD1 on 5 matching bases. In germline, CDR1 is MDHEN, CDR2 SYDVKM. Trimming took off 4 bases at V and 8 bases at J, with 8 bases between the two ends. The CDR3 consists of 12 residues. CDR3: CASSWGGEKLFF. The CDR3 DNA follows: TGTGCCAGCAGTTGGGGGGGAGAAAAACTGTTTTTT.

The chain joins TRBV19 to TRBJ1-1, with D tentatively TRBD1 (5 bases). V was shortened by 6 bases and J by 6 bases, with 14 bases between the two germline ends. Germline V gene data show CDR1 as LNHDA and CDR2 as SQIVND (reference sequence). This CDR3 has 13 residues. The CDR3 loop is CASSVGGVPEAFF. The CDR3 nucleotides are TGTGCCAGTAGCGTGGGAGGGGTACCTGAAGCTTTCTTT.

Remarks on this clone: The identical CDR3 is also encoded by other nucleotide sequences in the sample. J is TRBJ2-2 and V is TRBV12-3 or TRBV12-4; D unclear. V lost 5 bases and J lost 4, with 2 bases in between. This CDR3 has 11 amino acids. The CDR3 nucleotides read TGTGCCAGCAGTCGCACCGGGGAGCTGTTTTTT. Protein sequence: CASSRTGELFF.

This clone has a handful of counts. This rearrangement joins TRBV25-1 to TRBJ1-2, with 7 bases fitting TRBD1. Germline loops: CDR1 MGHDK, CDR2 SYGVNS. V lost 2 bases and J lost 8; bases outside the gene matches: 5. The CDR3 runs 13 residues. The CDR3 region is CASSENTGDGYTF. The DNA for the CDR3 is TGTGCCAGCAGTGAAAACACAGGGGACGGCTACACCTTC.

The DNA for the CDR3 is TGTGCCAGCAGCTTACAGAAATCCTATGGCTACACCTTC. As protein: CASSLQKSYGYTF. The V and J genes are TRBV7-2 and TRBJ1-2; D remains ambiguous. The V end was cut by 2 bases, the J end by 4 bases, with 8 bases between. Germline CDR1 and CDR2: SGHTA and FQGNSA. The CDR3 consists of 13 residues. Complete variable domain (other parts from reference TRBV7-2 and TRBJ1-2): GAGVSQSPSNKVTEKGKDVELRCDPISGHTALYWYRQSLGQGLEFLIYFQGNSAPDKSGLPSDRFSAERTGGSVSTLTIQRTQQEDSAVYLCASSLQKSYGYTFGSGTRLTVV.

The J gene is TRBJ2-7, the V gene TRBV28, with TRBD1 as a possible D gene (6 bases). The CDR3 has 12 amino acids. Germline loops: CDR1 MDHEN, CDR2 SYDVKM. V dropped 6 bases and J dropped 9 bases, with 15 bases sitting between them. The CDR3 loop reads CASRSTGKGQYF. CDR3 DNA sequence: TGTGCCAGCAGATCAACAGGGAAGGGGCAGTACTTC.

The chain employs TRBV20-1 and TRBJ1-4, with 8 nucleotides matching TRBD1. This CDR3 comprises 11 residues. The junction had 11 bases not matched to a gene; V was cut back by 6 bases and J by 17 bases. Germline V gene sequence: CDR1 DFQATT, CDR2 SNEGSKA (reference sequence). Here the CDR3 reads CSAPRLGQAFF. CDR3 DNA sequence: TGCAGTGCCCCGCGTTTGGGACAGGCTTTTTTT.

The J gene is TRBJ1-1, the V gene TRBV7-9, with D possibly TRBD1 on 5 matching bases. Trimming removed 5 bases at V and 8 bases at J, with 9 bases between. The CDR3 runs to 11 residues. From germline, CDR1 is SEHNR and CDR2 FQNEAQ (reference sequence). The CDR3 bases are TGTGCCAGCAGCCCGAGGACAGAAGCTTTCTTT. It yields the protein CASSPRTEAFF.

The rearrangement links TRBV5-4 to TRBJ2-3; D gene ambiguous. The CDR3 runs to 15 residues. Germline V gene sequence: CDR1 SGHNT, CDR2 YYREEE (reference sequence). The V end was cut by 2 bases, the J end by 2 bases, with 12 bases between. CDR3 nucleotide sequence: TGTGCCAGCAGCTTCGCACCTAGAAACACAGATACGCAGTATTTT. This translates into CASSFAPRNTDTQYF.

The chain recombines TRBV5-1 with TRBJ1-2; D possibly corresponds to TRBD1 (5 bases). CDR3 length: 17 residues. Deletions cut 1 base from V and 7 bases from J, with 23 bases between. Per germline, CDR1 SGHRS and CDR2 YFSETQ. CDR3 region: CASSLNGKPQGGGGYTF. The CDR3 DNA reads as TGCGCCAGCAGCTTGAATGGAAAGCCTCAGGGAGGAGGTGGCTACACCTTC.

This chain links TRBV21-1 with TRBJ1-4; TRBD1, the table's D call, was not compared with the DNA. TRBV21-1 is a documented pseudogene. This CDR3 spans 11 amino acids. The CDR3 DNA reads as TGTGCCAGGGGGCCCGAGGAAAAACTGTTTTTT. This translates into CARGPEEKLFF.

The chain uses TRBV30 and TRBJ2-3; D may be TRBD1 (6 bases). The germline gives CDR1 GTSNPN, CDR2 SVGIG (reference sequence). V gave up 7 bases and J gave up 2 bases, with 10 bases separating them. The CDR3 contains 12 residues. This CDR3 reads CASRGATDTQYF. The CDR3 region has the DNA TGTGCCTCCAGGGGAGCCACAGATACGCAGTATTTT.

The chain employs TRBV5-1 and TRBJ1-1; D possibly corresponds to TRBD1 (6 bases). V lost 4 bases to trimming and J lost 0 bases, with 19 bases between them. Germline CDR1 and CDR2: SGHRS and YFSETQ. The CDR3 loop spans 17 amino acids. This chain's CDR3 is CASSAQGFVGLNTEAFF. CDR3 sequence (DNA): TGCGCCAGCAGCGCTCAGGGGTTCGTAGGGCTGAACACTGAAGCTTTCTTT.

The rearrangement uses TRBV30 and TRBJ1-3; 7 nucleotides align to TRBD1. Germline lookup yields CDR1 GTSNPN and CDR2 SVGIG (reference sequence). The CDR3 sequence is 13 residues long. With 2 bases clipped from V and 4 bases from J, the junction kept 2 bases outside the gene matches. The CDR3 DNA sequence: TGTGCCTGGAGTAAGGACAGGGGAAACACCATATATTTT. It yields the protein CAWSKDRGNTIYF.

V is TRBV29-1 and J is TRBJ2-1; 8 bases fit TRBD2. Looked up from germline, CDR1 is SQVTM and CDR2 is ANQGSEA. V lost 3 bases to trimming and J lost 7 bases; unmatched junction nucleotides: 8. The CDR3 covers 14 residues. CDR3 amino acids: CSVESGRNGNEQFF. CDR3 DNA sequence: TGCAGCGTTGAGAGCGGGAGAAATGGGAATGAGCAGTTCTTC.

The chain links TRBV11-2 to TRBJ2-5, with D perhaps TRBD2 (5 bases). The CDR3 runs 13 residues. Germline V gene lookup returns CDR1 SGHAT and CDR2 FQNNGV. V was cut by 1 base and J by 7 bases, with 10 bases left in between. CDR3 region: CASSLGAGGTQYF. The CDR3 DNA reads as TGTGCCAGCAGCTTAGGGGCAGGAGGGACCCAGTACTTC.

The chain recombines TRBV29-1 with TRBJ2-1, with 11 bases matching TRBD2. This CDR3 is built from 14 residues. J was trimmed by 12 bases and V by 7 bases; bases with no gene match: 14. CDR1 and CDR2 (germline): SQVTM, ANQGSEA. The CDR3 here is CSAVRSSGRAVQFF. The DNA for the CDR3 is TGCAGCGCCGTTAGGAGTAGCGGGAGGGCAGTGCAGTTCTTC.

This clone was counted only a few times. The chain has TRBV2 and TRBJ1-2, with 8 bases identical to TRBD1. With 6 bases clipped from V and 6 bases from J, the junction kept 6 bases outside the gene matches. The CDR3 is made up of 13 amino acids. Germline values: CDR1 SNHLY, CDR2 FYNNEI. The CDR3 coding sequence is TGTGCCAGCAGCGTGGACAGGGAAGATGGCTACACCTTC. Residues: CASSVDREDGYTF.

The chain has TRBV24-1 and TRBJ2-2; 10 bases line up with TRBD2. CDR3 length: 18 amino acids. With 0 bases clipped from V and 3 bases from J, the junction kept 6 bases outside the gene matches. From germline, CDR1 is KGHDR and CDR2 SFDVKD. CDR3 nucleotide sequence: TGTGCCACCAGTGATTTGTCCACTAGCGGGACGTACACCGGGGAGCTGTTTTTT. Translating gives CATSDLSTSGTYTGELFF.

V is TRBV27 and J is TRBJ2-6; maybe TRBD1 (5 bases). The CDR3 covers 17 residues. In germline, CDR1 is MNHEY, CDR2 SMNVEV (reference sequence). Trimming removed 5 bases at V and 4 bases at J, with 18 bases between. CDR3 sequence reads: CASSPDSGKPGANVLTF. CDR3 nucleotide sequence: TGTGCCAGCAGTCCCGACAGTGGCAAACCCGGGGCCAACGTCCTGACTTTC.

J is TRBJ1-2 and V is TRBV5-1; D might be TRBD1 (5 bases). Trimming took 3 bases from V and 9 from J, leaving 18 bases between them. CDR3 length equals 14 residues. From germline, CDR1 is SGHRS and CDR2 YFSETQ. As DNA, the CDR3 is TGCGCCAGCAGCTCCGGGACTTCTCAGACTAGCTACACCTTC. Its protein product is CASSSGTSQTSYTF.

The rearrangement links TRBV3-1 (or the pseudogene TRBV3-2) to TRBJ2-1; 9 nucleotides agree with TRBD2. The CDR3 covers 17 residues. Germline CDR1 LGHDT, CDR2 YNNKEL (reference sequence). The J segment lost 5 bases and the V segment lost 1 base, leaving 9 bases of the junction unmatched. The CDR3 is CASSQGQLAGLDNEQFF. Here the CDR3 DNA reads TGTGCCAGCAGCCAAGGTCAGCTAGCGGGACTGGACAATGAGCAGTTCTTC.